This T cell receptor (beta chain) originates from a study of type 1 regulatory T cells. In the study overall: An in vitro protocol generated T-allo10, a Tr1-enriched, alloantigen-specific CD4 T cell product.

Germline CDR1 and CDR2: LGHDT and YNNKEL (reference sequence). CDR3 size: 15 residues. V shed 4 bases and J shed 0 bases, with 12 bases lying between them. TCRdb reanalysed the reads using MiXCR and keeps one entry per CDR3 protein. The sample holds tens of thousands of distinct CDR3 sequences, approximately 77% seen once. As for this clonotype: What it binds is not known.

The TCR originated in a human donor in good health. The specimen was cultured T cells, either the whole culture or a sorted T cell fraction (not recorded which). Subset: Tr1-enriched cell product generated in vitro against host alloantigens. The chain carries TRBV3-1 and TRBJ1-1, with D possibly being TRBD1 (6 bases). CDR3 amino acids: CASSPTDSLNTEAFF. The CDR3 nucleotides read TGTGCCAGCAGCCCGACGGACAGCCTGAACACTGAAGCTTTCTTT.